Described below is a single TCR beta chain sequence and its context. Its cognate antigen is unknown. The length of the CDR3 is 13 residues. V dropped 6 bases and J dropped 2 bases, with 10 bases sitting between them. The germline V gene has CDR1 KGHSH and CDR2 LQKENI. The data stem from a study of cytotoxic CD8 clonotypes in ibrutinib-treated CLL. Study outcomes and limitations: Patients had baseline clonality above age-matched healthy donors, and this clonality moved with circulating CD8+ T-cell counts. Once treatment began, public clonotypes, which were uncommon, contracted or stayed stable. Clonality, elevated at ibrutinib response, dropped back toward baseline at progression.

Sequenced by immunoSEQ multiplex PCR; TCRdb stores in-frame clones only, minus some. The sample records tens of thousands of clones, about half being singletons. The chain recombines TRBV18 with TRBJ1-1; a weak D match, TRBD1 (5 bases). This specimen was PBMCs, taken after 12 months of ibrutinib treatment. This TCR was sampled from a human donor with chronic lymphocytic leukemia. CDR3 bases: TGTGCCAGCTCCATCCGGGACAACACTGAAGCTTTCTTT. Its protein is CASSIRDNTEAFF.